The 20 T cell receptor beta chains below were found in one sample sequenced in a study of response to subunit inactivated influenza vaccine. TCRdb fed the RT-PCR reads into MiXCR, producing one record per CDR3 protein. The sample has about 700,000 distinct CDR3 sequences, approximately 15% seen once; the top ten hold less than 9%. Source: PBMCs from blood, taken 14 to 15 days before vaccination. The receptors shown here come from a man aged 50 or older who received an inactivated influenza vaccine.

V gene TRBV27 combines with J gene TRBJ2-3, with TRBD2 identical over 10 bases. Looked up from germline, CDR1 is MNHEY and CDR2 is SMNVEV (reference sequence). The CDR3 is 15 residues long. The V gene end was trimmed by 6 bases and the J gene end by 3 bases; junction bases not matched to a gene: 6. The CDR3 loop reads CASSPSTSGTDTQYF. DNA of the CDR3: TGTGCCAGCAGCCCATCGACTAGCGGGACAGATACGCAGTATTTT.

Comment on this clonotype: Germline and junction disagree at one end, which may indicate a read error. The CDR3 coding sequence is TGTGCCAGCAGCAACAGGGTTTACGATGAGCACTTCTTC. Translation gives CASSNRVYDEHFF. The J gene is TRBJ2-1, the V gene TRBV7-2; D perhaps matches TRBD1 (6 bases). Germline V lookup: CDR1 SGHTA, CDR2 FQGNSA. The length of the CDR3 is 13 residues.

The chain joins TRBV10-3 to TRBJ2-2; no reliable D call. The length of the CDR3 is 12 residues. The V end was cut by 8 bases, the J end by 9 bases, with 13 bases between. CDR1 is ENHRY, CDR2 SYGVKD, per germline. CDR3 nucleotide sequence: TGTGCCATCTCTAGTAACGCCCGGGAGCTGTTTTTT. Translated, it gives CAISSNARELFF.

This clonotype was recorded a few times. This chain joins TRBV7-2 and TRBJ2-1; weak D call: TRBD2 (6 bases). This CDR3 is built from 17 residues. V was trimmed by 2 bases and J by 0 bases, leaving 14 bases between them. Germline V gene lookup returns CDR1 SGHTA and CDR2 FQGNSA. The CDR3 region has the DNA TGTGCCAGCAGCTTAACCCTCGGGGGTAGCTCCTACAATGAGCAGTTCTTC. It yields the protein CASSLTLGGSSYNEQFF.

V is TRBV6-5 and J is TRBJ1-3; D might be TRBD1 (6 bases). Germline loops: CDR1 MNHEY, CDR2 SVGAGI. Trimming took off 2 bases at V and 0 bases at J, with 11 bases between the two ends. The CDR3 has 16 amino acids. CDR3 sequence (DNA): TGTGCCAGCAGTTACAGTAGGGGGGACTCTGGAAACACCATATATTTT. This sequence encodes CASSYSRGDSGNTIYF.

In its sample, this clonotype was seen a few times. The chain joins TRBV20-1 to TRBJ2-5; 11 bases are shared with TRBD2. This CDR3 region has 18 residues. CDR1 DFQATT and CDR2 SNEGSKA come from the germline V gene (reference sequence). V trimming: 0 bases; J trimming: 4 bases; junction bases outside the gene matches: 13. This CDR3 is CSARDYILAGGGTETQYF. CDR3 nucleotide sequence: TGCAGTGCTAGAGACTACATTCTAGCGGGAGGCGGCACAGAGACCCAGTACTTC.

V gene TRBV20-1 combines with J gene TRBJ1-1; D is unclear. Germline V gene data show CDR1 as DFQATT and CDR2 as SNEGSKA (reference sequence). V lost 5 bases to trimming and J lost 0 bases, with 16 bases between them. This CDR3 has 15 amino acids. The CDR3 DNA sequence: TGCAGTGCTCTCCCAGTTACGCGTTTGAACACTGAAGCTTTCTTT. Amino acid sequence: CSALPVTRLNTEAFF.

The chain is built from TRBV7-9 and TRBJ2-5; D tentatively fits TRBD1 or TRBD2 (5 bases each). CDR1 is SEHNR, CDR2 FQNEAQ, per germline (reference sequence). The CDR3 runs to 14 residues. Trimming shortened V by 1 base and J by 5 bases, and 11 bases separated the two germline ends. The CDR3 DNA is TGTGCCAGCAGCTTAGATTGGGGGACGGAGACCCAGTACTTC. Its protein product is CASSLDWGTETQYF.

The gene calls are TRBV29-1 and TRBJ1-1; D unclear. The V end lost 8 bases, the J end lost 3 bases, and 19 bases lay between the germline ends. The CDR3 spans 14 residues. CDR1 and CDR2 from the germline V gene are SQVTM and ANQGSEA. CDR3: CSSTGNGLDTEAFF. CDR3 coding DNA: TGCAGCTCCACGGGGAATGGCCTCGACACTGAAGCTTTCTTT.

This clonotype was observed a few times. The rearrangement joins TRBV19 to TRBJ2-1, with TRBD1 matching over 11 bases. The CDR3 covers 16 residues. V lost 5 bases to trimming and J lost 3 bases; unmatched junction nucleotides: 6. Per germline, CDR1 LNHDA and CDR2 SQIVND (reference sequence). The CDR3: CASSSPGTGGYNEQFF. CDR3 nucleotide sequence: TGTGCCAGTAGTTCCCCCGGGACAGGGGGCTACAATGAGCAGTTCTTC.

This clonotype was counted at least ten times. The gene calls are TRBV6-2 or TRBV6-3 and TRBJ2-1, with D possibly TRBD2 on 6 matching bases. The CDR3 covers 14 residues. Germline lookup yields CDR1 MNHEY and CDR2 SVGEGT. Trimming removed 0 bases at V and 7 bases at J, with 10 bases between. The CDR3 spells CASSYSGGINEQFF. The CDR3 DNA sequence: TGTGCCAGCAGTTACTCTGGCGGGATAAATGAGCAGTTCTTC.

The chain is built from TRBV12-3 or TRBV12-4 and TRBJ2-5; D gene uncertain. The ends were cut back, 7 bases at V and 0 bases at J, with 9 bases in the middle. The length of the CDR3 is 13 residues. This CDR3 reads CASKNPNQETQYF. The CDR3 nucleotides are TGTGCCAGCAAAAATCCGAACCAAGAGACCCAGTACTTC.

The rearrangement uses TRBV6-2 or TRBV6-3 and TRBJ2-1; TRBD1 or TRBD2 may be the D gene (5 bases each). Trimming took off 5 bases at V and 3 bases at J, with 20 bases between the two ends. The germline CDR1 and CDR2 sequences are MNHEY and SVGEGT. This CDR3 has 17 residues. The DNA for the CDR3 is TGTGCCAGCAGTACCCTGAGAGGGGCAGGGATCTACAATGAGCAGTTCTTC. It is translated as CASSTLRGAGIYNEQFF.

The chain uses TRBV29-1 and TRBJ1-1; no definite D call. The germline CDR1 and CDR2 sequences are SQVTM and ANQGSEA. V gave up 8 bases and J gave up 0 bases, with 16 bases separating them. This CDR3 has 14 amino acids. The DNA for the CDR3 is TGCAGCTCTTGTGAGCAATCGGTGAACACTGAAGCTTTCTTT. Its translation is CSSCEQSVNTEAFF.

V gene TRBV7-2 combines with J gene TRBJ2-7; TRBD1 might be the D (6 bases). The germline gives CDR1 SGHTA, CDR2 FQGNSA. This CDR3 is 13 amino acids long. The V gene lost 5 bases and the J gene lost 7 bases, with 15 bases spanning the gap. The CDR3 loop reads CASSNDQGREQYF. The CDR3 DNA reads TGTGCCAGCAGCAACGACCAGGGGCGGGAGCAGTACTTC.

This clonotype was detected many times. J is TRBJ1-3 and V is TRBV4-1; TRBD1 matches at 7 bases. From germline, CDR1 is MGHRA and CDR2 YSYEKL. With 5 bases clipped from V and 4 bases from J, the junction kept 8 bases outside the gene matches. CDR3 length: 15 residues. CDR3: CASSLTGTEGNTIYF. CDR3 DNA sequence: TGCGCCAGCAGCTTGACAGGGACAGAGGGAAACACCATATATTTT.

The chain has TRBV12-5 and TRBJ2-1, with D unclear. This CDR3 spans 13 amino acids. CDR1 and CDR2 from the germline V gene are LGHNT and FRNRAP. Trimming cost V 1 base and J 7 bases, with 8 bases left between them. The CDR3 nucleotides read TGTGCTAGTGGTTTGGGGGTGGGGAATGAGCAGTTCTTC. This sequence encodes CASGLGVGNEQFF.

This clonotype was seen a handful of times. CDR3: CASSYSRQLGETQYF. The CDR3 region has the DNA TGTGCCAGCAGTTACTCAAGACAGTTGGGAGAGACCCAGTACTTC. V gene TRBV6-5 combines with J gene TRBJ2-5; tentative D call: TRBD1 (5 bases). Deletions cut 0 bases from V and 4 bases from J, with 12 bases between. Germline V gene sequence: CDR1 MNHEY, CDR2 SVGAGI. This CDR3 has 15 residues.

The chain carries TRBV20-1 and TRBJ2-6, with 9 bases identical to TRBD2. Germline V gene lookup returns CDR1 DFQATT and CDR2 SNEGSKA (reference sequence). This CDR3 has 16 residues. V dropped 6 bases and J dropped 4; count of bases not matched to a gene: 10. CDR3 region: CSAQSGGLRGANVLTF. The CDR3 DNA reads as TGCAGTGCACAGAGCGGGGGGCTTCGAGGGGCCAACGTCCTGACTTTC.

This clonotype occurred a few times. The rearrangement uses TRBV5-1 and TRBJ2-7, with a tentative D call TRBD1 (5 bases). V dropped 3 bases and J dropped 0 bases, with 13 bases sitting between them. This CDR3 comprises 15 residues. Germline CDR1 and CDR2: SGHRS and YFSETQ. The CDR3 region is CASSWGVLSSYEQYF. CDR3 bases: TGCGCCAGCAGCTGGGGCGTTCTGAGCTCCTACGAGCAGTACTTC.